This T cell receptor (beta chain) was recovered during a study of immune evolution from preneoplasia to lung adenocarcinoma. Study results and limitations: KRAS-mutant nodules had the highest T cell clonality.

Libraries were prepared by immunoSEQ multiplex PCR; TCRdb keeps only in-frame clonotypes and omits some of them. The profile shows some 9,500 clones, nearly 80% of them singletons. Germline CDR1 MGHDK, CDR2 SYGVNS. The CDR3 runs 14 residues. The germline V and J ends were trimmed by 0 bases and 0 bases, with 6 bases remaining between them. Comment on this clone: The antigen is undetermined.

Resections took place in Japan or China from about 2014 to 2018. H&E slides confirmed each diagnosis, reviewed by two pathologists independently. Premalignant or tumor cells were enriched by macro-dissection after pathologic assessment. The specimen sequenced was FFPE lung adenocarcinoma in situ tissue. The TCR was taken from a person of 80 years or more with lung adenocarcinoma. The rearrangement joins TRBV25-1 to TRBJ2-7, with D perhaps matching TRBD2 (5 bases). CDR3 bases: TGTGCCAGCAGTGAATACGAGGGCTCCTACGAGCAGTACTTC. Its protein is CASSEYEGSYEQYF.